A single sample is the source of the 32 T cell receptor beta chains below, sequenced in a study of cytotoxic CD8 clonotypes in ibrutinib-treated CLL. Profiled with immunoSEQ multiplex PCR; TCRdb holds only in-frame clones, not every one. The table has hundreds of thousands of clones, just over 70% seen once. Source: PBMCs, taken after 12 months of ibrutinib treatment. The source is a human donor with chronic lymphocytic leukemia.

The chain links TRBV7-9 to TRBJ2-6; D perhaps matches TRBD2 (5 bases). Germline V gene data show CDR1 as SEHNR and CDR2 as FQNEAQ (reference sequence). V was trimmed by 3 bases and J by 2 bases, leaving 14 bases between them. The CDR3 contains 17 residues. This chain's CDR3 is CASSLYGGPAGANVLTF. The CDR3 nucleotides read TGTGCCAGCAGCTTGTATGGAGGTCCCGCTGGGGCCAACGTCCTGACTTTC.

The chain couples TRBV27 to TRBJ1-1; TRBD1 matches at 8 bases. This CDR3 region has 14 residues. Germline CDR1 reads MNHEY; CDR2 reads SMNVEV (reference sequence). Losses at the gene ends were 6 bases for V and 1 base for J; bases not matched to a gene: 4. The CDR3 is CASSSGTGNTEAFF. The CDR3 DNA sequence: TGTGCCAGCAGCTCAGGGACAGGGAACACTGAAGCTTTCTTT.

This clone was observed a few times. The V call is TRBV13, the J call TRBJ1-1; TRBD1 matches 7 bases. The CDR3 is 16 residues long. Looked up from germline, CDR1 is PRHDT and CDR2 is FYEKMQ (reference sequence). Trimming took 2 bases from V and 0 from J; bases not matched to a gene: 6. CDR3 nucleotides: TGTGCCAGCAGCTTACCAGGGGGTGGGTTGAACACTGAAGCTTTCTTT. It is translated as CASSLPGGGLNTEAFF.

The V and J genes are TRBV6-5 and TRBJ2-3, with 7 positions matching TRBD1. CDR3 length: 14 amino acids. Trimming cost V 9 bases and J 0 bases; bases outside gene matches: 6. CDR1 is MNHEY and CDR2 is SVGAGI in the germline V gene. CDR3 sequence reads: CASSRGQSTDTQYF. The CDR3 nucleotides read TGTGCCAGTTCCCGGGGACAGAGCACAGATACGCAGTATTTT.

The V gene is TRBV29-1, the J gene TRBJ2-1, with no clear D. The CDR3 is made up of 16 amino acids. V was pared by 1 base and J by 0 bases, with 13 bases between. Germline V CDR1 and CDR2: SQVTM, ANQGSEA. CDR3 DNA: TGCAGCGTTGAAGTCCCGCTCTTGAGCTCCTACAATGAGCAGTTCTTC. Translation gives CSVEVPLLSSYNEQFF.

This CDR3 is CASSGGTSYNEQFF. In DNA form, the CDR3 reads TGTGCCAGCAGTGGAGGGACAAGCTACAATGAGCAGTTCTTC. The chain is built from TRBV2 and TRBJ2-1; D is possibly TRBD1 (6 bases). This CDR3 is 14 amino acids long. Germline loops: CDR1 SNHLY, CDR2 FYNNEI. The ends were cut back, 4 bases at V and 3 bases at J, with 10 bases in the middle.

V usage is TRBV30 and J usage is TRBJ2-4; no firm D call. The CDR3 spans 15 residues. The germline V gene has CDR1 GTSNPN and CDR2 SVGIG (reference sequence). V was pared by 1 base and J by 5 bases, with 15 bases between. This chain's CDR3 is CAWSGVLRAQNIQYF. The CDR3 nucleotides read TGTGCCTGGAGTGGGGTCTTAAGGGCCCAAAACATTCAGTACTTC.

The V call is TRBV5-1, the J call TRBJ2-5; D may be TRBD2 (6 bases). V was trimmed by 1 base and J by 4 bases, leaving 14 bases between them. The CDR3 contains 15 residues. Per the germline V gene, CDR1 is SGHRS and CDR2 is YFSETQ. The CDR3 sequence: CASSLSTGRRETQYF. CDR3 nucleotide sequence: TGCGCCAGCAGCTTGTCCACGGGGAGGAGAGAGACCCAGTACTTC.

A note on this clone: One end of the junction does not line up with germline, which may come from a read error. The chain recombines TRBV30 with TRBJ1-6; the D gene is possibly TRBD1 (5 bases). The CDR3 contains 12 residues. Germline CDR1 is GTSNPN and CDR2 is SVGIG (reference sequence). CDR3 sequence (DNA): TGTGCCTTTCATTACTCCCGGGACTCCCTTCACTTT. Encoded protein: CAFHYSRDSLHF.

The chain joins TRBV7-8 to TRBJ2-2; TRBD2 matches at 7 bases. The J segment lost 1 base and the V segment lost 2 bases, leaving 1 base of the junction unmatched. Looked up from germline, CDR1 is SGHVS and CDR2 is FQNEAQ. This CDR3 is built from 15 residues. CDR3 loop: CASSLQRGNTGELFF. The CDR3 nucleotides are TGTGCCAGCAGCTTACAGCGGGGGAACACCGGGGAGCTGTTTTTT.

This rearrangement joins TRBV9 to TRBJ2-3; 8 bases fit TRBD2. Losses at the gene ends were 0 bases for V and 6 bases for J; bases not matched to a gene: 3. The CDR3 consists of 14 residues. The germline CDR1 and CDR2 sequences are SGDLS and YYNGEE. The CDR3 coding sequence is TGTGCCAGCAGCGTAGCGGGAGGGGCGGATACGCAGTATTTT. Translation: CASSVAGGADTQYF. Full variable domain (outside the CDR3, taken from reference TRBV9 and TRBJ2-3): DSGVTQTPKHLITATGQRVTLRCSPRSGDLSVYWYQQSLDQGLQFLIQYYNGEERAKGNILERFSAQQFPDLHSELNLSSLELGDSALYFCASSVAGGADTQYFGPGTRLTVL.

The chain combines TRBV7-3 with TRBJ1-5, with TRBD1 as a possible D gene (5 bases). This CDR3 region has 14 residues. Per germline, CDR1 SGHTA and CDR2 FQGTGA. V was trimmed by 6 bases and J by 2 bases, leaving 11 bases between them. The CDR3 DNA is TGTGCCAGCAGTTCACAGGCGGGCAATCAGCCCCAGCATTTT. It translates to CASSSQAGNQPQHF.

Only a few counts were recorded for this clone. The chain carries TRBV6-6 and TRBJ2-5; perhaps D is TRBD1 or TRBD2 (5 bases each). V shed 2 bases and J shed 5 bases, with 12 bases lying between them. This CDR3 region has 14 residues. From germline, CDR1 is MNHNY and CDR2 SVGAGI (reference sequence). The CDR3 DNA reads as TGTGCCAGCAGTTACGGGGGATCGGGTGAGACCCAGTACTTC. Translation gives CASSYGGSGETQYF.

The V and J genes are TRBV4-1 and TRBJ1-6, with 10 nucleotides matching TRBD1. The V and J ends lost 1 base and 9 bases, in that order; junction bases with no gene match: 3. Germline CDR1 reads MGHRA; CDR2 reads YSYEKL. This CDR3 spans 15 amino acids. CDR3 nucleotide sequence: TGCGCCAGCAGCCAAGGAGACAGGGGGCGTTCACCCCTCCACTTT. Its protein product is CASSQGDRGRSPLHF.

This clone has a handful of counts. The rearrangement uses TRBV5-1 and TRBJ1-1; 10 bases fit TRBD1. The CDR3 is 17 amino acids. Germline V CDR1 and CDR2: SGHRS, YFSETQ. The V gene end was trimmed by 4 bases and the J gene end by 1 base; junction bases not matched to a gene: 10. CDR3 residues: CASSDRDRGFGNTEAFF. For the CDR3, the DNA is TGCGCCAGCAGCGACCGGGACAGGGGTTTTGGGAACACTGAAGCTTTCTTT.

The rearrangement links TRBV27 to TRBJ1-6, with D unclear. Germline CDR1 and CDR2: MNHEY and SMNVEV (reference sequence). V was cut by 5 bases and J by 0 bases, with 17 bases left in between. CDR3 length equals 18 residues. The CDR3: CASSLLRVPSSYNSPLHF. CDR3 DNA sequence: TGTGCCAGCAGTCTCCTAAGGGTACCAAGCTCCTATAATTCACCCCTCCACTTT.

A single count supports this clone. The rearrangement links TRBV2 to TRBJ2-1, with 7 bases fitting TRBD2. With 3 bases clipped from V and 6 bases from J, the junction kept 14 bases outside the gene matches. The CDR3 is made up of 17 amino acids. Germline V gene data show CDR1 as SNHLY and CDR2 as FYNNEI. DNA of the CDR3: TGTGCCAGCAGTGAGACCGAAGCGGGGTGGCCCAGCAATGAGCAGTTCTTC. Encoded protein: CASSETEAGWPSNEQFF.

In its sample, this clone was seen a few times. V and J are TRBV27 and TRBJ1-5; unclear D gene. Germline assignment: CDR1 MNHEY and CDR2 SMNVEV (reference sequence). This CDR3 region has 13 residues. V gave up 7 bases and J gave up 0 bases, with 7 bases separating them. In nucleotides, the CDR3 is TGTGCCAGCACACTATTTAGCAATCAGCCCCAGCATTTT. This sequence encodes CASTLFSNQPQHF.

This chain joins TRBV7-3 and TRBJ1-1; D ambiguous. Germline CDR1 is SGHTA and CDR2 is FQGTGA. This CDR3 has 14 residues. V shed 4 bases and J shed 3 bases, with 12 bases lying between them. Written as DNA, the CDR3 is TGTGCCAGCAGCTCCGGGAATGGTTACACTGAAGCTTTCTTT. This encodes CASSSGNGYTEAFF. Using reference TRBV7-3 and TRBJ1-1 for the parts outside the CDR3, the full variable domain is GAGVSQTPSNKVTEKGKYVELRCDPISGHTALYWYRQSLGQGPEFLIYFQGTGAADDSGLPNDRFFAVRPEGSVSTLKIQRTERGDSAVYLCASSSGNGYTEAFFGQGTRLTVV.

V usage is TRBV10-2 and J usage is TRBJ2-7; unclear D gene. The CDR3 has 14 amino acids. V lost 2 bases and J lost 0, with 8 bases in between. Germline V lookup: CDR1 WSHSY, CDR2 SAAADI. The CDR3 loop reads CASSEGPRSYEQYF. The CDR3 coding sequence is TGCGCCAGCAGTGAGGGGCCACGCTCCTACGAGCAGTACTTC.

This clone appeared once. The CDR3 loop reads CASSTGPGGNYEQYF. The CDR3 DNA follows: TGTGCCAGCAGCACAGGGCCGGGGGGCAACTACGAGCAGTACTTC. The chain joins TRBV9 to TRBJ2-7; possibly TRBD2 for D (7 bases). CDR3 length: 15 amino acids. The V and J ends lost 4 bases and 3 bases respectively, with 17 bases between them. Per the germline V gene, CDR1 is SGDLS and CDR2 is YYNGEE.

The chain joins TRBV9 to TRBJ2-7; TRBD1 might be the D (5 bases). The CDR3 has 14 residues. Germline CDR1 SGDLS, CDR2 YYNGEE. Trimming stripped 0 bases from V and 2 bases from J, with 9 bases between. This CDR3 reads CASSVGGAAYEQYF. CDR3 nucleotide sequence: TGTGCCAGCAGCGTAGGTGGGGCTGCCTACGAGCAGTACTTC.

The chain recombines TRBV7-6 with TRBJ2-5, with TRBD2 matching 9 bases. The CDR3 covers 15 residues. Germline CDR1 reads SGHVS; CDR2 reads FNYEAQ. V shed 6 bases and J 4 bases; nucleotides not matched to a gene: 9. CDR3 region: CASSRRGGPTETQYF. In DNA form, the CDR3 reads TGTGCCAGCAGTAGGCGGGGGGGCCCGACAGAGACCCAGTACTTC.

The V gene is TRBV30, the J gene TRBJ1-2; D possibly corresponds to TRBD1 (6 bases). Per germline, CDR1 GTSNPN and CDR2 SVGIG (reference sequence). The CDR3 spans 12 residues. V was trimmed by 1 base and J by 7 bases, leaving 10 bases between them. The CDR3 here is CAWSGQGPGYTF. CDR3 coding DNA: TGTGCCTGGAGTGGTCAGGGGCCTGGCTACACCTTC.

This clone appeared a few times. The sample carries other DNA sequences with the same CDR3. The chain uses TRBV19 and TRBJ1-6, with D unresolved. The CDR3 has 13 residues. Per the germline V gene, CDR1 is LNHDA and CDR2 is SQIVND (reference sequence). V lost 1 base to trimming and J lost 7 bases, with 5 bases between them. CDR3: CASSIGGNSPLHF. In DNA, the CDR3 is TGTGCCAGTAGTATAGGAGGAAATTCACCCCTCCACTTT.

This clone came up a few times. The rearrangement joins TRBV4-1 to TRBJ2-1, with 10 bases fitting TRBD2. Germline V gives CDR1 MGHRA, CDR2 YSYEKL. The CDR3 is made up of 17 amino acids. The J segment lost 2 bases and the V segment lost 1 base, leaving 5 bases of the junction unmatched. The CDR3 loop is CASSQVRTSGPYNEQFF. The CDR3 DNA reads TGCGCCAGCAGCCAAGTGCGGACTAGCGGACCCTACAATGAGCAGTTCTTC.

This clone was seen only once. J is TRBJ2-1 and V is TRBV18; tentative D call: TRBD2 (5 bases). V was clipped by 3 bases and J by 5 bases, with 11 bases between them. This CDR3 contains 14 residues. Germline CDR1 and CDR2: KGHSH and LQKENI. The CDR3 loop reads CASSPRQEDNEQFF. The CDR3 nucleotides read TGTGCCAGCTCACCCCGGCAGGAGGACAATGAGCAGTTCTTC.

The rearrangement uses TRBV9 and TRBJ2-1, with D unresolved. Germline V gene sequence: CDR1 SGDLS, CDR2 YYNGEE. Between the trimmed V and J ends, which lost 5 bases and 9 bases, there was a span of 15 bases. CDR3 length equals 13 residues. This chain's CDR3 is CASSEAHSSEQFF. In DNA, the CDR3 is TGTGCCAGCAGTGAAGCTCACTCCTCTGAGCAGTTCTTC.

The chain joins TRBV7-9 to TRBJ1-4; D remains ambiguous. V was clipped by 5 bases and J by 4 bases, with 14 bases between them. This CDR3 is 15 amino acids long. The germline V gene has CDR1 SEHNR and CDR2 FQNEAQ (reference sequence). The CDR3 bases are TGTGCCAGCAGCCCTCCCCGCAGTATTAATGAAAAACTGTTTTTT. It yields the protein CASSPPRSINEKLFF.

This clone has ten or more counts. V and J are TRBV4-2 and TRBJ1-2, with 8 bases fitting TRBD1. Germline V gene lookup returns CDR1 LGHNA and CDR2 YNFKEQ. The CDR3 covers 15 residues. V was clipped by 0 bases and J by 7 bases; unmatched bases: 7. The chain's CDR3 is CASSQDGQGRGGYTF. The CDR3 DNA reads as TGTGCCAGCAGCCAAGACGGACAGGGCCGCGGTGGCTACACCTTC.

This clone was counted a few times. The rearrangement joins TRBV5-1 to TRBJ1-1; no firm D call. The germline gives CDR1 SGHRS, CDR2 YFSETQ. Trimming pared 4 bases from V and 1 base from J, leaving 11 bases between. This CDR3 has 14 amino acids. CDR3 nucleotide sequence: TGCGCCAGCAGCCTACAGTCAGGGAACACTGAAGCTTTCTTT. It yields the protein CASSLQSGNTEAFF.

The chain carries TRBV5-1 and TRBJ2-3; D is undetermined. Trimming left V 0 bases short and J 4 bases short, with 6 bases between. Germline V gene sequence: CDR1 SGHRS, CDR2 YFSETQ. The CDR3 contains 13 residues. The CDR3 coding sequence is TGCGCCAGCAGCTTGGTTGGGGCAGATACGCAGTATTTT. It translates to CASSLVGADTQYF.